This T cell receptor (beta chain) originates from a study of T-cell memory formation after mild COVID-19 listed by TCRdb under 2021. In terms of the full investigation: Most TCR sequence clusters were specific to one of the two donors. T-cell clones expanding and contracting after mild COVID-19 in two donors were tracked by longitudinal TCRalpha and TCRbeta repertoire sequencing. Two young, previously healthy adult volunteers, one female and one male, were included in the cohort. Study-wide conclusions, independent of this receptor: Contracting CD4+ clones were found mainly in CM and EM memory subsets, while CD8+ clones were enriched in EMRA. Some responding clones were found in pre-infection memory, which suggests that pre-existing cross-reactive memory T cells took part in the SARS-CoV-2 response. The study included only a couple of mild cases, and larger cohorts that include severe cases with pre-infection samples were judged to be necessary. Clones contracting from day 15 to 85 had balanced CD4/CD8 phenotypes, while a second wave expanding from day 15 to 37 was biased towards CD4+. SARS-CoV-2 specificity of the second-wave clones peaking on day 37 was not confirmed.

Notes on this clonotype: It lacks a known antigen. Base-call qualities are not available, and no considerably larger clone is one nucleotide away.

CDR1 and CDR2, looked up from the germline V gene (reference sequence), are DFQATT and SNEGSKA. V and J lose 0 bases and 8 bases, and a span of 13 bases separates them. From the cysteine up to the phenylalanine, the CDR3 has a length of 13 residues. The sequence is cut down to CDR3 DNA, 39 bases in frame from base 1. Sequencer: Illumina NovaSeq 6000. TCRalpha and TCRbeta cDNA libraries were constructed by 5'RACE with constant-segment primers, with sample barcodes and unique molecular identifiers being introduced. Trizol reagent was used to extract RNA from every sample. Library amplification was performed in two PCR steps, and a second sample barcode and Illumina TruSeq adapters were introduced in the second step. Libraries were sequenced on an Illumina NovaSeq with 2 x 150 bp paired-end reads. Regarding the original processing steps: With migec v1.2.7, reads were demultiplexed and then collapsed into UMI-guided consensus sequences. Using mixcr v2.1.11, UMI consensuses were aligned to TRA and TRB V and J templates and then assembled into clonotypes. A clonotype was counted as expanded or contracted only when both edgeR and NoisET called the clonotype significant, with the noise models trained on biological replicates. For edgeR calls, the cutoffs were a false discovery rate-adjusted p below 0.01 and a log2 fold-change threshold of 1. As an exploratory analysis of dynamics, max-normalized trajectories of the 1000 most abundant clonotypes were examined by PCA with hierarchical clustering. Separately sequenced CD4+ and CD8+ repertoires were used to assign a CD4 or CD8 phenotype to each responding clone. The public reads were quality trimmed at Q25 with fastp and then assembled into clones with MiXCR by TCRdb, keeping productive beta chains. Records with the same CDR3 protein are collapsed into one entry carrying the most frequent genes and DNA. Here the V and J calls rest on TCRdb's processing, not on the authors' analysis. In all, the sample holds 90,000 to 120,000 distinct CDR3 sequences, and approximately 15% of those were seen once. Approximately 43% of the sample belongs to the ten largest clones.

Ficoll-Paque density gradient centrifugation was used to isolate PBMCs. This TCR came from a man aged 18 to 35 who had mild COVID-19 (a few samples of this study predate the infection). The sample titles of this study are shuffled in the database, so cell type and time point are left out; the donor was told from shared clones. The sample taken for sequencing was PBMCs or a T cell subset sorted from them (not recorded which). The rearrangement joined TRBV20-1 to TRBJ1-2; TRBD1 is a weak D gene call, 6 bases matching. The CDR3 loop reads CSARDHGGAGYTF. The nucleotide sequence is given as TGCAGTGCTAGAGATCATGGGGGGGCCGGCTACACCTTC.